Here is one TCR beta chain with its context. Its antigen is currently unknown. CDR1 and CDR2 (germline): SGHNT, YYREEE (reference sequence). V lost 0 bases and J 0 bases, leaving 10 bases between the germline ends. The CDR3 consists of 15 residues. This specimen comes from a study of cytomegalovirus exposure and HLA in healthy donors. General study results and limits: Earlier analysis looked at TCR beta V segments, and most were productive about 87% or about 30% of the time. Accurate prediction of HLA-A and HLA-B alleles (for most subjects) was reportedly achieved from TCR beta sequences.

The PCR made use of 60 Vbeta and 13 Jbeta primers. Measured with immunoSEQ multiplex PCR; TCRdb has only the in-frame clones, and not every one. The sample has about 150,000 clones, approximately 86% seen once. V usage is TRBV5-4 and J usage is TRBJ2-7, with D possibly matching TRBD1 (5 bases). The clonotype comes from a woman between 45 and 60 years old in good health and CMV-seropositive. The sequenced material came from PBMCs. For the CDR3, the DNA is TGTGCCAGCAGCTTGGAGGGGCCTAGCTCCTACGAGCAGTACTTC. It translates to CASSLEGPSSYEQYF.